These 10 T cell receptor beta chains originate from one sample sequenced in a study of shared clonotypes between healthy human individuals. Generated by immunoSEQ multiplex PCR, the TCRdb table keeps only in-frame clones and is missing some. The table lists about 1 million clones, more than 65% of them singletons. Material: memory CD4+ T cells sorted from blood. Sample subset: CD45RA-negative fraction. The receptors come from a man aged 18 to 29 in good health.

The chain employs TRBV6-6 and TRBJ1-6; 10 bases agree with TRBD1. Germline values: CDR1 MNHNY, CDR2 SVGAGI (reference sequence). CDR3 length: 14 residues. Trimming cost V 8 bases and J 7 bases; bases outside gene matches: 5. The CDR3: CASGTTGGNSPLHF. In nucleotides, the CDR3 is TGTGCCAGCGGTACGACAGGGGGCAATTCACCCCTCCACTTT.

This clone came up once. This chain uses TRBV18 with TRBJ1-2; D gene ambiguous. Germline V lookup: CDR1 KGHSH, CDR2 LQKENI. With 0 bases removed from V and 4 bases from J, the gap between germline ends came to 6 bases. The CDR3 contains 13 residues. The CDR3 loop is CASSPPESYGYTF. The CDR3 DNA is TGTGCCAGCTCACCACCGGAGTCCTATGGCTACACCTTC. The whole variable domain, filled in from reference TRBV18 and TRBJ1-2, reads NAGVMQNPRHLVRRRGQEARLRCSPMKGHSHVYWYRQLPEEGLKFMVYLQKENIIDESGMPKERFSAEFPKEGPSILRIQQVVRGDSAAYFCASSPPESYGYTFGSGTRLTVV.

This clone was counted ten times or more. V gene TRBV7-2 combines with J gene TRBJ2-4; perhaps TRBD1 as D (6 bases). The germline V and J ends were trimmed by 8 bases and 0 bases, with 11 bases remaining between them. Looked up from germline, CDR1 is SGHTA and CDR2 is FQGNSA. This CDR3 contains 14 residues. The CDR3 sequence is CASQGLLAKNIQYF. CDR3 in DNA: TGTGCCAGCCAGGGGTTACTAGCCAAAAACATTCAGTACTTC.

This rearrangement joins TRBV18 to TRBJ1-4; D may be TRBD1 (5 bases). Germline assignment: CDR1 KGHSH and CDR2 LQKENI. The CDR3 is made up of 14 amino acids. Trimming pared 3 bases from V and 8 bases from J, leaving 13 bases between. The CDR3 here is CASSPTDLREKLFF. CDR3 bases: TGTGCCAGCTCACCGACAGATTTAAGGGAAAAACTGTTTTTT.

CDR3 in amino acids: CACNDPYEQYF. In DNA form, the CDR3 reads TGTGCCTGCAACGATCCCTACGAGCAGTACTTC. V gene TRBV30 combines with J gene TRBJ2-7; D ambiguous. The CDR3 extends over 11 amino acids. The V gene lost 6 bases and the J gene lost 2 bases, with 8 bases spanning the gap. Germline loops: CDR1 GTSNPN, CDR2 SVGIG (reference sequence).

The V call is TRBV13, the J call TRBJ2-4; 9 nucleotides align to TRBD2. CDR1 is PRHDT, CDR2 FYEKMQ, per germline (reference sequence). V was clipped by 6 bases and J by 2 bases; unmatched bases: 14. This CDR3 spans 18 amino acids. The CDR3, as DNA: TGTGCCAGCAGTTTTGAGTCTAGCGGGAAGGGTACCAAAAACATTCAGTACTTC. This codes for CASSFESSGKGTKNIQYF.

The rearrangement joins TRBV30 to TRBJ2-1, with TRBD2 identical over 8 bases. Germline V CDR1 and CDR2: GTSNPN, SVGIG (reference sequence). This CDR3 region has 15 residues. J lost 5 bases, V lost 3 bases, and 9 bases had no gene match. This chain's CDR3 is CAWRRFNSGDNEQFF. The CDR3 DNA reads TGTGCCTGGAGACGGTTTAATAGCGGGGACAATGAGCAGTTCTTC.

This chain links TRBV27 with TRBJ2-1; 12 positions agree with TRBD2. This CDR3 comprises 18 residues. Germline V gives CDR1 MNHEY, CDR2 SMNVEV (reference sequence). V was pared by 5 bases and J by 6 bases, with 14 bases of the junction left unmatched. DNA for the CDR3: TGTGCCAGCAGTAAGAAACGCCTTGGACTAGCGGGGACCAATGAGCAGTTCTTC. Translating gives CASSKKRLGLAGTNEQFF.

A remark on this clone: It differs at one base from a far larger clone, so likely a read error. The sample holds other DNA sequences that translate to the same CDR3. The CDR3 reads CASSWGTGLSTDTQYF. CDR3 DNA sequence: TGTGCCAGCAGTTGGGGGACAGGGCTTAGCACAGATACGCAGTATTTT. The chain recombines TRBV5-4 with TRBJ2-3; TRBD1 aligns across 9 bases. The CDR3 is 16 amino acids. Looked up from germline, CDR1 is SGHNT and CDR2 is YYREEE (reference sequence). V lost 5 bases, J lost 0 bases, and 7 bases stayed unmatched. The whole variable domain, remainder taken from reference TRBV5-4 and TRBJ2-3, is ETGVTQSPTHLIKTRGQQVTLRCSSQSGHNTVSWYQQALGQGPQFIFQYYREEENGRGNFPPRFSGLQFPNYSSELNVNALELDDSALYLCASSWGTGLSTDTQYFGPGTRLTVL.

The DNA for the CDR3 is TGCAGCGTTGATCCCGGGGTTGGCACTGAAGCTTTCTTT. Its translation is CSVDPGVGTEAFF. V and J are TRBV29-1 and TRBJ1-1; D is undetermined. V lost 3 bases and J 4 bases, leaving 12 bases between the germline ends. The CDR3 is made up of 13 amino acids. The germline gives CDR1 SQVTM, CDR2 ANQGSEA.